Listed below are T cell receptor beta chains from one sample, sequenced in a study of T cell repertoires in cytomegalovirus infection. TCRdb redid the calling of the reads with MiXCR, one entry per CDR3 protein. Found here are just over 450,000 distinct CDR3 sequences, about 42% of them singletons; the top ten hold 40% to 50%. No antigen has been identified for these receptors. The source material was cultured PBMCs, sampled from culture after CMV antigen stimulation. The receptor source for this set is a human donor in good health (CMV status not recorded). Some clones in this sample may be carry-over from other donors' samples. Both conserved end residues are part of each CDR3. Fields, in order: clone size, V gene, D gene, J gene, CDR3 length, CDR3 protein, CDR3 DNA. A D gene is named only where the DNA matches it firmly. Some rows mark clone size as missing; the rest say once, few, many or name a class of expanded clone.

clone_size: once; v_call: TRBV15; d_call: -; j_call: TRBJ2-7; cdr3_length: 14; cdr3_aa: CATKSERTEEEQYF; cdr3_nt: TGTGCCACCAAGTCCGAAAGGACTGAGGAGGAGCAGTACTTC
clone_size: few; v_call: TRBV12-3/TRBV12-4; d_call: -; j_call: TRBJ2-5; cdr3_length: 15; cdr3_aa: CASSLVRENQETQYF; cdr3_nt: TGTGCCAGCAGTTTGGTCAGGGAGAACCAAGAGACCCAGTACTTC
clone_size: few; v_call: TRBV27; d_call: -; j_call: TRBJ2-2; cdr3_length: 14; cdr3_aa: CASSLEPWGGELFF; cdr3_nt: TGTGCCAGCAGTTTAGAACCCTGGGGCGGGGAGCTGTTTTTT
clone_size: few; v_call: TRBV7-2; d_call: -; j_call: TRBJ2-7; cdr3_length: 14; cdr3_aa: CASSLVWGTYEQYF; cdr3_nt: TGTGCCAGCAGCTTAGTGTGGGGAACCTACGAGCAGTACTTC
clone_size: -; v_call: TRBV27; d_call: TRBD2; j_call: TRBJ2-2; cdr3_length: 14; cdr3_aa: CASTSGSSTGELFF; cdr3_nt: TGTGCCAGTACTAGCGGGAGTAGCACCGGGGAGCTGTTTTTT
clone_size: -; v_call: TRBV12-3/TRBV12-4; d_call: -; j_call: TRBJ2-1; cdr3_length: 15; cdr3_aa: CASTSPMGGYNEQFF; cdr3_nt: TGTGCCAGCACCTCCCCCATGGGGGGTTACAATGAGCAGTTCTTC
clone_size: few; v_call: TRBV7-2; d_call: TRBD1; j_call: TRBJ2-4; cdr3_length: 16; cdr3_aa: CASSLTGTGAKNIQYF; cdr3_nt: TGTGCCAGCAGCTTAACCGGGACAGGGGCCAAAAACATTCAGTACTTC
clone_size: few; v_call: TRBV28; d_call: TRBD2; j_call: TRBJ2-7; cdr3_length: 16; cdr3_aa: CASSSPGGLADYEQYF; cdr3_nt: TGTGCCAGCAGTTCCCCGGGAGGACTAGCGGACTACGAGCAGTACTTC
clone_size: -; v_call: TRBV5-6; d_call: -; j_call: TRBJ1-4; cdr3_length: 15; cdr3_aa: CASSSRSGDYEKLFF; cdr3_nt: TGTGCCAGCAGCAGCCGGTCGGGGGACTATGAAAAACTGTTTTTT
clone_size: few; v_call: TRBV6-1; d_call: -; j_call: TRBJ2-2; cdr3_length: 11; cdr3_aa: CASSVTGELFF; cdr3_nt: TGTGCCAGCAGTGTAACCGGGGAGCTGTTTTTT
clone_size: -; v_call: TRBV7-8; d_call: -; j_call: TRBJ1-2; cdr3_length: 15; cdr3_aa: CASSLQYGADYGYTF; cdr3_nt: TGTGCCAGCAGCTTACAGTACGGCGCGGACTATGGCTACACCTTC
clone_size: -; v_call: TRBV6-6; d_call: TRBD1; j_call: TRBJ2-3; cdr3_length: 19; cdr3_aa: CASSTQGQGRNPSTDTQYF; cdr3_nt: TGTGCCAGCAGTACCCAAGGACAGGGGCGAAACCCTAGCACAGATACGCAGTATTTT
clone_size: -; v_call: TRBV7-8; d_call: TRBD2; j_call: TRBJ2-1; cdr3_length: 16; cdr3_aa: CASSLAPLAGGNEQFF; cdr3_nt: TGTGCCAGCAGCTTAGCGCCCCTAGCGGGGGGTAATGAGCAGTTCTTC
clone_size: -; v_call: TRBV19; d_call: -; j_call: TRBJ2-3; cdr3_length: 13; cdr3_aa: CASSVLTTDTQYF; cdr3_nt: TGTGCCAGTAGTGTCCTCACCACAGATACGCAGTATTTT
clone_size: many; v_call: TRBV7-7; d_call: TRBD1; j_call: TRBJ2-1; cdr3_length: 13; cdr3_aa: CASSQRTGDEQFF; cdr3_nt: TGTGCCAGCAGCCAACGAACAGGGGATGAGCAGTTCTTC
clone_size: -; v_call: TRBV11-2; d_call: TRBD2; j_call: TRBJ2-1; cdr3_length: 16; cdr3_aa: CASSLVATSGFDEQFF; cdr3_nt: TGTGCCAGCAGCTTAGTCGCGACTAGCGGGTTCGATGAGCAGTTCTTC
clone_size: few; v_call: TRBV6-5; d_call: -; j_call: TRBJ2-1; cdr3_length: 12; cdr3_aa: CASSRGVGEQFF; cdr3_nt: TGTGCCAGCAGCCGAGGGGTTGGGGAGCAGTTCTTC
clone_size: -; v_call: TRBV7-8; d_call: TRBD1; j_call: TRBJ1-4; cdr3_length: 15; cdr3_aa: CASSSTGSPSEKLFF; cdr3_nt: TGTGCCAGCAGCTCGACAGGGAGTCCGAGTGAAAAACTGTTTTTT
clone_size: many; v_call: TRBV7-2; d_call: -; j_call: TRBJ2-7; cdr3_length: 14; cdr3_aa: CASSLTPGPYEQYF; cdr3_nt: TGTGCCAGCAGCCTGACCCCTGGGCCCTACGAGCAGTACTTC
clone_size: -; v_call: TRBV15; d_call: -; j_call: TRBJ2-3; cdr3_length: 14; cdr3_aa: CATSRARITDTQYF; cdr3_nt: TGTGCCACCAGCAGAGCCCGAATCACAGATACGCAGTATTTT
clone_size: -; v_call: TRBV7-2; d_call: -; j_call: TRBJ1-2; cdr3_length: 13; cdr3_aa: CASSLGVHSGYTF; cdr3_nt: TGTGCCAGCAGCTTAGGGGTTCACTCGGGCTACACCTTC
clone_size: once; v_call: TRBV5-6; d_call: -; j_call: TRBJ1-1; cdr3_length: 15; cdr3_aa: CASASGITSNTEAFF; cdr3_nt: TGTGCCAGCGCCTCGGGGATTACGTCGAACACTGAAGCTTTCTTT
clone_size: many; v_call: TRBV7-8; d_call: -; j_call: TRBJ2-2; cdr3_length: 15; cdr3_aa: CASSLVEMNTGELFF; cdr3_nt: TGTGCCAGCAGCTTGGTGGAAATGAACACCGGGGAGCTGTTTTTT
clone_size: few; v_call: TRBV7-2; d_call: -; j_call: TRBJ1-2; cdr3_length: 15; cdr3_aa: CASSLGPRTRYGYTF; cdr3_nt: TGTGCCAGCAGCTTGGGACCCCGAACACGATATGGCTACACCTTC
clone_size: -; v_call: TRBV19; d_call: -; j_call: TRBJ1-2; cdr3_length: 16; cdr3_aa: CASRDLGQLINYGYTF; cdr3_nt: TGTGCCAGTAGAGACCTAGGACAGCTAATTAACTATGGCTACACCTTC
clone_size: many; v_call: TRBV7-2; d_call: -; j_call: TRBJ1-1; cdr3_length: 13; cdr3_aa: CASSLDGGPEAFF; cdr3_nt: TGTGCCAGCAGCTTAGATGGGGGTCCTGAAGCTTTCTTT
clone_size: many; v_call: TRBV4-3; d_call: -; j_call: TRBJ1-1; cdr3_length: 8; cdr3_aa: CASRKTFF; cdr3_nt: TGCGCCAGCAGAAAGACTTTCTTT
clone_size: few; v_call: TRBV4-3; d_call: -; j_call: TRBJ1-4; cdr3_length: 16; cdr3_aa: CASSQVTGAGDEKLFF; cdr3_nt: TGCGCCAGCAGCCAAGTAACGGGAGCGGGGGATGAAAAACTGTTTTTT